This T cell receptor beta chain came from a study of siplizumab effects on memory and regulatory T cells. Findings and limits, study-wide: Alloreactive sequences traceable to unstimulated CD4+ memory cells were significantly reduced by siplizumab.

V lost 6 bases to trimming and J lost 2 bases, with 4 bases between them. The CDR3 is 12 amino acids. From germline, CDR1 is MGHRA and CDR2 YSYEKL. As described, mixed lymphocyte reaction cells underwent coculture at 37°C for a duration of 5 to 6 days. A word on this clone: Its antigen is not known.

Profiling relied on immunoSEQ multiplex PCR, and the TCRdb table lists in-frame clones only, not all of them. This table has roughly 2,900 clones, 49% appearing once. The chain combines TRBV4-1 with TRBJ2-2; D remains ambiguous. The sequence was obtained from a human donor in good health; the cells came from an allogeneic mixed lymphocyte reaction. The material sequenced was CFSE-low (dividing) CD4+ T cells sorted from an allogeneic mixed lymphocyte reaction. Here the CDR3 DNA reads TGCGCCAGCAGTACAAACACCGGGGAGCTGTTTTTT. This gives the protein CASSTNTGELFF.